The clone carrying this T cell receptor beta chain qualifies as medium-sized (0.01 to 0.1%). The antigen remains undetermined. The repertoire came from unfractionated whole blood and reflected all unsorted peripheral T cells. CDR3 length: 15 residues. From germline, CDR1 is MNHEY and CDR2 SVGAGI. Trimming stripped 7 bases from V and 1 base from J, with 17 bases between. This sample stems from a study of HIV-infected patients and healthy controls. Study context: CD8 counts did not change consistently during early therapy; the CD4:CD8 ratio climbed slightly.

Study results and limitations: In healthy controls, MAIT alpha CDR3s were common; in HIV+ repertoires, severely depleted. When repertoires were size-matched, rare events in HIV-infected data became overweighted.

Alpha and beta constant-region primers primed reverse transcription of approximately 500 ng RNA. Each of the alpha and beta chains got its own library through chain-specific third strand synthesis with indices. A single record per CDR3 protein comes from TCRdb applying MiXCR to the 5' RACE reads. The data show approximately 7,700 distinct CDR3 sequences, with over 5% seen just once and about 20% held by the top ten. The TCR comes from an adult with HIV infection. The chain carries TRBV6-5 and TRBJ2-7; either TRBD1 or TRBD2 may supply D (5 bases each). The source material was blood, sampled before antiretroviral therapy. CDR3 protein: CASKREQGISYEQYF. The CDR3 coding sequence is TGTGCCAGCAAGAGGGAGCAGGGAATATCCTACGAGCAGTACTTC.